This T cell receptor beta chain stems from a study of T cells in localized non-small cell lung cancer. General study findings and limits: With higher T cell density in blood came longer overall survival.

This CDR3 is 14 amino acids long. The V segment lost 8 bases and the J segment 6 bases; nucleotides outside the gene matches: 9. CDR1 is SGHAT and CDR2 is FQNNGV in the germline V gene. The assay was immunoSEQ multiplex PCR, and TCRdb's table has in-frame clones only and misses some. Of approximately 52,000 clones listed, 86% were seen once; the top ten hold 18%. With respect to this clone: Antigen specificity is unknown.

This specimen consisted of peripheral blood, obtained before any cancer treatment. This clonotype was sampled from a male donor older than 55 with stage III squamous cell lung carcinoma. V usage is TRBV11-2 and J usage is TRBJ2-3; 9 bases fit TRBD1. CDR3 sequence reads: CASARDRVLDTQYF. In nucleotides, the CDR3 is TGTGCCAGCGCCCGGGACAGGGTTCTTGATACGCAGTATTTT.